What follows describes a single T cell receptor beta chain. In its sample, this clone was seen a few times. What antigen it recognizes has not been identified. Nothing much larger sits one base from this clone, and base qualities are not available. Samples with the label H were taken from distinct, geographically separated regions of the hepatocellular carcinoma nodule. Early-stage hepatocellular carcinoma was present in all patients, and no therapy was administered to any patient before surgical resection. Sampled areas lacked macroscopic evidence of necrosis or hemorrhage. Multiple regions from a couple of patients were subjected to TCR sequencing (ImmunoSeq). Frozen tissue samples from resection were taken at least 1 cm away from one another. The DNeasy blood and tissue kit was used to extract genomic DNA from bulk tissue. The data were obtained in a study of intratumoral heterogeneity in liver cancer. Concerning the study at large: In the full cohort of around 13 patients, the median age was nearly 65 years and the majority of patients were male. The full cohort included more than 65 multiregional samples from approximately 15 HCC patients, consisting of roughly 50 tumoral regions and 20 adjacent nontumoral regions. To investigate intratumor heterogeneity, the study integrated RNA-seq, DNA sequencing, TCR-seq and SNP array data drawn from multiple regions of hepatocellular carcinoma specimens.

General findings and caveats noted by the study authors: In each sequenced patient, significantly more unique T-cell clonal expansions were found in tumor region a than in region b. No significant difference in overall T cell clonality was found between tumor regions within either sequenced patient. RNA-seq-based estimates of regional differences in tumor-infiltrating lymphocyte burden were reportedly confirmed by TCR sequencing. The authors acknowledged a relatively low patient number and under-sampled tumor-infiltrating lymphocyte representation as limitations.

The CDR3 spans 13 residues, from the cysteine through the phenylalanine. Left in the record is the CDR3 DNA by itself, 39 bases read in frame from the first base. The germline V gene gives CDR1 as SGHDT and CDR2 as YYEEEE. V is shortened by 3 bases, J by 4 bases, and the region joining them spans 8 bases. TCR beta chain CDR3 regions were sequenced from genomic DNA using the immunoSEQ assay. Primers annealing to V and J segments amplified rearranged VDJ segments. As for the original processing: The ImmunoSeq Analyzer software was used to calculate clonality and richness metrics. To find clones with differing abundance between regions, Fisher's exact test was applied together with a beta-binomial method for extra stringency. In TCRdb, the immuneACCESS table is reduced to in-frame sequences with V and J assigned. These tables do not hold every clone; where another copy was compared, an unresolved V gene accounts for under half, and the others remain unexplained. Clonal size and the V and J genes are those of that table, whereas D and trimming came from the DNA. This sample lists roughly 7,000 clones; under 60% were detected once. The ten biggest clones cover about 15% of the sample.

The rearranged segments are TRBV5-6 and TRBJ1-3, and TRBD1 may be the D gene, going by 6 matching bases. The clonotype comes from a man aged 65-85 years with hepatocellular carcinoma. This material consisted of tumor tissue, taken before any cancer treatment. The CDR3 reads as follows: CASSWTAGNTIYF. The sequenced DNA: TGTGCCAGCAGCTGGACAGCCGGAAACACCATATATTTT.